These T cell receptor beta chains were read from a single sample in a study of memory CD4+ T cells and cytomegalovirus serostatus. The repertoire was sequenced with immunoSEQ multiplex PCR; TCRdb's copy has only in-frame clones and lacks some. The data show some 50,000 clones, with around 76% seen just once and more than 1.5% held by the top ten. Sample: memory CD4+ T cells from blood. The receptors shown here come from an adult in good health and CMV-seronegative. CDR3s include the opening cysteine and the closing phenylalanine or tryptophan. A D gene is named only where the DNA matches it firmly. Expanded clones get a size class; other rows say once, few or many, or leave the size out.

cdr3_nt | cdr3_aa | v_call | clone_size | j_call | d_call
TGCAGCGTTGAAGGGGGGGGAAGCTATGGCTACACCTTC | CSVEGGGSYGYTF | TRBV29-1 | . | TRBJ1-2 | .
TGTGCCAGCAGTTGGGGACAGGGTCCTAACTATGGCTACACCTTC | CASSWGQGPNYGYTF | TRBV27 | . | TRBJ1-2 | TRBD1
TGTGCCAGCAGTGGTCAGGGTGGTTCGAGGGAGCAGTACTTC | CASSGQGGSREQYF | TRBV2 | many | TRBJ2-7 | .
TGTGCCATCAGTGCACAAGGACAGGGGGCCGGTCAGCCCCAGCATTTT | CAISAQGQGAGQPQHF | TRBV10-3 | . | TRBJ1-5 | TRBD1
TGTGCCAGCAGCCGAGAGGTACAAGAGACCCAGTACTTC | CASSREVQETQYF | TRBV7-3 | . | TRBJ2-5 | .
TGTGCCAGCAGCTCGACGGGCGATAATTCACCCCTCCACTTT | CASSSTGDNSPLHF | TRBV28 | . | TRBJ1-6 | .
TGTGCCAGCAGCTTTCGGAGTCTTAATCAGCCCCAGCATTTT | CASSFRSLNQPQHF | TRBV7-2 | . | TRBJ1-5 | .
TGCGCCAGCAGCTTCAGCCTAGGGGCGAACACTGAAGCTTTCTTT | CASSFSLGANTEAFF | TRBV5-1 | . | TRBJ1-1 | .
TGTGCCAGTAGTATAGCCAGGATACAGGGCTATAGCAATCAGCCCCAGCATTTT | CASSIARIQGYSNQPQHF | TRBV19 | few | TRBJ1-5 | .
TGTGCCAGCAGTCGCGGGACTAGCGGGCGTACGCAGTATTTT | CASSRGTSGRTQYF | TRBV27 | . | TRBJ2-3 | TRBD2
TGTGCCAGCAGTGGGACGTGGGCTAGCACAGATACGCAGTATTTT | CASSGTWASTDTQYF | TRBV2 | . | TRBJ2-3 | .
TGCGCCAGCAGCCAAGATGGACAGTTTGGGGAAAAACTGTTTTTT | CASSQDGQFGEKLFF | TRBV4-1 | . | TRBJ1-4 | .
TGTGCCAGCAGTTTCCCAGGGTGGAACTATGGCTACACCTTC | CASSFPGWNYGYTF | TRBV28 | . | TRBJ1-2 | .
TGTGCCATCAGGGTGGGACTAGCCGAGGCTGAGCAGTTCTTC | CAIRVGLAEAEQFF | TRBV10-3 | once | TRBJ2-1 | TRBD2
TGTGCCAGCAGTGGGGGACAGGAAGAGACCCAGTACTTC | CASSGGQEETQYF | TRBV6-1 | once | TRBJ2-5 | TRBD1
TGCGCCAGCAGCCAACGCCTACAGGGGACTTACGGCACTGAAGCTTTCTTT | CASSQRLQGTYGTEAFF | TRBV4-1 | few | TRBJ1-1 | TRBD1
TGTGCCAGCAGCGTAGATACGGGAGGGACCTCTGGAAACACCATATATTTT | CASSVDTGGTSGNTIYF | TRBV9 | . | TRBJ1-3 | .
TGTGCCAGTAGCCCGCGGACTGTCTCCTACAATGAGCAGTTCTTC | CASSPRTVSYNEQFF | TRBV19 | few | TRBJ2-1 | .
TGTGCCAGCAGCTCCGGAGCGGGTGCAGATACGCAGTATTTT | CASSSGAGADTQYF | TRBV11-2 | . | TRBJ2-3 | .
TGTGCCAGCAGCAGGACAGGGGCGAATTCTGGAAACACCATATATTTT | CASSRTGANSGNTIYF | TRBV27 | few | TRBJ1-3 | TRBD1
TGCGCCAGCAGCGTGAACAACCCTAGGTACAATGAGCAGTTCTTC | CASSVNNPRYNEQFF | TRBV5-1 | . | TRBJ2-1 | .
TGTGCCAGCAGTTTAGGAACCTTTGGGACAGGGGGTTCCTACGAGCAGTACTTC | CASSLGTFGTGGSYEQYF | TRBV28 | few | TRBJ2-7 | TRBD1
TGTGCCAGCAGTGTCCGTCCCGGGACAGGGGGCAATGAGCAGTTCTTC | CASSVRPGTGGNEQFF | TRBV2 | . | TRBJ2-1 | TRBD1
TGTGCCAGCAGCTTTTCCCCAGGGTCCAATCAGCCCCAGCATTTT | CASSFSPGSNQPQHF | TRBV7-8 | . | TRBJ1-5 | .
TGTGCCAGCAGCCCCGAGGGGGGTAGTGAAAAACTGTTTTTT | CASSPEGGSEKLFF | TRBV7-9 | . | TRBJ1-4 | .
TGCGCCAGCAGCCCCGACAGGGGGCCAACTGAAGCTTTCTTT | CASSPDRGPTEAFF | TRBV5-1 | . | TRBJ1-1 | TRBD1
TGTGCCAGCAGTGGGGGTAGCTCTGGAAACACCATATATTTT | CASSGGSSGNTIYF | TRBV27 | . | TRBJ1-3 | .
TGTGCCAGTAGTACCCAAAGGTACACCGGGGAGCTGTTTTTT | CASSTQRYTGELFF | TRBV19 | . | TRBJ2-2 | .
TGCGCCGGGACAGGGGGCAAGCGGGAGGCGACCTACAATGAGCAGTTCTTC | CAGTGGKREATYNEQFF | TRBV10-1 | . | TRBJ2-1 | TRBD1
TGCGCCAGCAGCCCACGACTAGCGGGGGGGCTTAATGAGCAGTTCTTC | CASSPRLAGGLNEQFF | TRBV4-3 | . | TRBJ2-1 | TRBD2
TGTGCCAGCAGCCCTACCACGGAGGGGTACGAGCAGTACTTC | CASSPTTEGYEQYF | TRBV4-2 | . | TRBJ2-7 | .
TGTGCCAGCAGCTTAGGCAGCGGGGCGACCTACAATGAGCAGTTCTTC | CASSLGSGATYNEQFF | TRBV7-3 | . | TRBJ2-1 | TRBD2
TGTGCCAGCAGCCAGTCCCGACAGCAAGAGACCCAGTACTTC | CASSQSRQQETQYF | TRBV14 | . | TRBJ2-5 | .
TGTGCCAGCACAGGGGGGAGGATTGAAGCTTTCTTT | CASTGGRIEAFF | TRBV19 | . | TRBJ1-1 | TRBD1
TGTGCCAGCCGAACAATAGCGGGGAACACCGGGGAGCTGTTTTTT | CASRTIAGNTGELFF | TRBV6-5 | few | TRBJ2-2 | TRBD2
TGCGCCAGCAGCAATAGCGGGAGTACCTCGATATCGTTCTTC | CASSNSGSTSISFF | TRBV5-1 | . | TRBJ2-1 | TRBD2
TGTGCCAGCAGCCAAGATCAACAAGTCTATGGCTACACCTTC | CASSQDQQVYGYTF | TRBV4-2 | . | TRBJ1-2 | .
TGTGCCAGTCGACAGGGGAGAACTAACTATGGCTACACCTTC | CASRQGRTNYGYTF | TRBV6-5 | . | TRBJ1-2 | TRBD1
TGTGCCAGTAGCCCCCCGGGGGGGGCGGTTGGCAATTCACCCCTCCACTTT | CASSPPGGAVGNSPLHF | TRBV19 | . | TRBJ1-6 | .
TGTGCCACCAGCCCTACAGGGAACTATGGCTACACCTTC | CATSPTGNYGYTF | TRBV15 | . | TRBJ1-2 | .
TGTGCCAGCAGTCTTACCCAACCCGGGGTAGAGACCCAGTACTTC | CASSLTQPGVETQYF | TRBV6-1 | . | TRBJ2-5 | .
TGTGCCAGCTCACGACTCTGGACAGGGACCATCGCTGGGGCCAACGTCCTGACTTTC | CASSRLWTGTIAGANVLTF | TRBV18 | . | TRBJ2-6 | TRBD1
TGTGCCAGCAGGTTCGGGGGTGAGATCTATGGCTACACCTTC | CASRFGGEIYGYTF | TRBV2 | . | TRBJ1-2 | .
TGTGCCAGCTCACCTGCCACTAGCGGGACATACGAGCAGTACTTC | CASSPATSGTYEQYF | TRBV18 | . | TRBJ2-7 | TRBD2
TGTGCCAGCAGCATGCAGGGGGCAGCGGAGCAGTACTTC | CASSMQGAAEQYF | TRBV7-2 | . | TRBJ2-7 | TRBD1
TGTGCCAGCAGTTACTCGATGGGACGGTCCAATGAGCAGTTCTTC | CASSYSMGRSNEQFF | TRBV6-5 | . | TRBJ2-1 | .